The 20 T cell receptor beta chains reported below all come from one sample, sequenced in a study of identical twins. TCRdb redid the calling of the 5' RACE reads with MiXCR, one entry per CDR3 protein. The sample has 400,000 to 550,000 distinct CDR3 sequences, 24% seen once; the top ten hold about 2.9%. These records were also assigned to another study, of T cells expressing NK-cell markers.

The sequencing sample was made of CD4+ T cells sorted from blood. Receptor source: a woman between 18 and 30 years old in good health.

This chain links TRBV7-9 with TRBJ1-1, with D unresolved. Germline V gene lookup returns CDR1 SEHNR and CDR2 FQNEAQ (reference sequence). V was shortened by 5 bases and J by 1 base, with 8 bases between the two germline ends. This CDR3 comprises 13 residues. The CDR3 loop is CASSIQENTEAFF. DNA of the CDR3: TGTGCCAGCAGCATCCAGGAGAACACTGAAGCTTTCTTT. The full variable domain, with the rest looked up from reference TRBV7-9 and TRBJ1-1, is DTGVSQNPRHKITKRGQNVTFRCDPISEHNRLYWYRQTLGQGPEFLTYFQNEAQLEKSRLLSDRFSAERPKGSFSTLEIQRTEQGDSAMYLCASSIQENTEAFFGQGTRLTVV.

The CDR3 spells CASSGLTGPKGQHF. CDR3 bases: TGTGCCAGCAGCGGACTGACAGGTCCTAAGGGGCAGCATTTT. The chain is built from TRBV12-3 or TRBV12-4 and TRBJ1-5; weak D call: TRBD1 (6 bases). Trimming cost V 6 bases and J 13 bases, with 22 bases left between them. CDR3 length equals 14 residues.

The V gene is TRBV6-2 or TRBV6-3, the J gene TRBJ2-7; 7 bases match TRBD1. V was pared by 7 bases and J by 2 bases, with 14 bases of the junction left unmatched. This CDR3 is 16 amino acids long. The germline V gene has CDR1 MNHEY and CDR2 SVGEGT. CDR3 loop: CASTDPLRTGTYEQYF. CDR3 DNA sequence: TGTGCCAGCACCGACCCACTCCGGACAGGCACCTACGAGCAGTACTTC.

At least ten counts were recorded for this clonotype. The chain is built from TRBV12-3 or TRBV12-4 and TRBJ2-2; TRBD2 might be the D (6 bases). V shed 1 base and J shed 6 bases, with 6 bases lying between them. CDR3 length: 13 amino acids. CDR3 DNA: TGTGCCAGCAGTTTAGGGGGGGCCGGGGAGCTGTTTTTT. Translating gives CASSLGGAGELFF.

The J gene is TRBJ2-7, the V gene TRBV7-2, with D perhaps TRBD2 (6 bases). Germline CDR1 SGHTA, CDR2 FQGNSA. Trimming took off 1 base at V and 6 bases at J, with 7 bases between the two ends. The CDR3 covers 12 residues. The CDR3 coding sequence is TGTGCCAGCAGCTTAGGGGACTTCGAGCAGTACTTC. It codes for CASSLGDFEQYF.

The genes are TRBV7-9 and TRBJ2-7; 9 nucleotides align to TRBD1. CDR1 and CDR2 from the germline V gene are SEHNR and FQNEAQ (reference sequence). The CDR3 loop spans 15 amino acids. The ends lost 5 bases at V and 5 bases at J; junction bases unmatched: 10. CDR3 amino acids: CASSHSRDRVHEQYF. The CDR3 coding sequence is TGTGCCAGCAGCCATAGTCGGGACAGGGTCCACGAGCAGTACTTC.

CDR3 coding DNA: TGCAGTGCTCGGGACACCTCAACGGGTGAAAAACTGTTTTTT. It translates to CSARDTSTGEKLFF. The gene calls are TRBV20-1 and TRBJ1-4; possibly TRBD1 for D (6 bases). CDR1 DFQATT and CDR2 SNEGSKA come from the germline V gene (reference sequence). Deletions cut 5 bases from V and 7 bases from J, with 17 bases between. The CDR3 has 14 residues.

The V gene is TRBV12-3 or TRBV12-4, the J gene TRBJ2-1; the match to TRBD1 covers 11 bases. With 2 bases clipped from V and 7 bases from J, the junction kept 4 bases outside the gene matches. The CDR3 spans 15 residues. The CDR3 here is CASSLWDRGGNEQFF. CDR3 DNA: TGTGCCAGCAGTTTATGGGACAGGGGGGGAAATGAGCAGTTCTTC.

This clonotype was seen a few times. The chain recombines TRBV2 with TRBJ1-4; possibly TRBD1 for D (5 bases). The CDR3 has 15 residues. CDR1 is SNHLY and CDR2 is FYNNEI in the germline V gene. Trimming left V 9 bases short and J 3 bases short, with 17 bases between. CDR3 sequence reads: CASSKGRGANEKLFF. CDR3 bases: TGTGCCAGTTCCAAGGGTAGGGGAGCTAATGAAAAACTGTTTTTT.

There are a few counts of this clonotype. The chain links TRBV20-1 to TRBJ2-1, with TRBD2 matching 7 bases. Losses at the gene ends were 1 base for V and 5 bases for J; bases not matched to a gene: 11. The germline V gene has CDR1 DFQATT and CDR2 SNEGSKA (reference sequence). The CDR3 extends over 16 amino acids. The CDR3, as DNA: TGCAGTGCTAGAGCCATCTTCCGGGACTACGACAATGAGCAGTTCTTC. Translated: CSARAIFRDYDNEQFF.

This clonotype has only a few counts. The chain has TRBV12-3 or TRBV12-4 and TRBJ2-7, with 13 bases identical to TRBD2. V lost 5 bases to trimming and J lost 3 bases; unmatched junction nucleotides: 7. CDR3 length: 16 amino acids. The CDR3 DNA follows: TGTGCCAGCAGTCCCTCACTAGCGGGAGGGGTCTACGAGCAGTACTTC. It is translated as CASSPSLAGGVYEQYF.

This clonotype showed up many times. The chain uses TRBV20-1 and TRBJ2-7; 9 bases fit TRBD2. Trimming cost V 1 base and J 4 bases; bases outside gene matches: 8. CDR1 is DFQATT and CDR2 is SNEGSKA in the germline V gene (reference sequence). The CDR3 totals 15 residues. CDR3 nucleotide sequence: TGCAGTGCTAGAGCCCCCGGGACTAGCACGTACGAGCAGTACTTC. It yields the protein CSARAPGTSTYEQYF.

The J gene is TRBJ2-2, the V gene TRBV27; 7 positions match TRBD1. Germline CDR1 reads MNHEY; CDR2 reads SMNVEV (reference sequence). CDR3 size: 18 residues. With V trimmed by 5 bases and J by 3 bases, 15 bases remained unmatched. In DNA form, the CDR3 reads TGTGCCAGCAGTCCCGCCCGAGACAGGGTACTGGACACCGGGGAGCTGTTTTTT. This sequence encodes CASSPARDRVLDTGELFF.

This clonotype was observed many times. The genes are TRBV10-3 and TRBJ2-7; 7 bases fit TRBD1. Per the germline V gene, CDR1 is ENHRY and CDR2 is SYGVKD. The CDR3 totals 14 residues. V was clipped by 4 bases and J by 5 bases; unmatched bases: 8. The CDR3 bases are TGTGCCATCAGTGTCCCGGGACAGAGGGACGAGCAGTACTTC. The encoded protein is CAISVPGQRDEQYF.

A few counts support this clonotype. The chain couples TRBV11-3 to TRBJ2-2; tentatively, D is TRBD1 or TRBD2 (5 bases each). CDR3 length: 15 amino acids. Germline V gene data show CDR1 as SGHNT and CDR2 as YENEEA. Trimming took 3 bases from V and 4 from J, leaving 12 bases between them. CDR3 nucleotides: TGTGCCAGCAGCTTCGGTTGGGGGAGCACCGGGGAGCTGTTTTTT. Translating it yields CASSFGWGSTGELFF. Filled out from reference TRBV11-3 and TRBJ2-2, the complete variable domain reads EAGVVQSPRYKIIEKKQPVAFWCNPISGHNTLYWYLQNLGQGPELLIRYENEEAVDDSQLPKDRFSAERLKGVDSTLKIQPAELGDSAVYLCASSFGWGSTGELFFGEGSRLTVL.

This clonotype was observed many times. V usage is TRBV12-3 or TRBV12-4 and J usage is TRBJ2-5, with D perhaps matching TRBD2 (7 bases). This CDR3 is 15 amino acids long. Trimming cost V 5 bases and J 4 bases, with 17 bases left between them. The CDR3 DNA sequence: TGTGCCAGCAGTCCCAGGGGAGGGGTCGGAGAGACCCAGTACTTC. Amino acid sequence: CASSPRGGVGETQYF.

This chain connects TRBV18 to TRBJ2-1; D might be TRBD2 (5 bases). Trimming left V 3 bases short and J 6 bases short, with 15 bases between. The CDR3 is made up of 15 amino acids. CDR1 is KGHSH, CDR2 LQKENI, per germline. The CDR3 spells CASSPPSHRGNEQFF. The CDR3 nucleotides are TGTGCCAGCTCACCCCCATCCCACCGGGGCAATGAGCAGTTCTTC.

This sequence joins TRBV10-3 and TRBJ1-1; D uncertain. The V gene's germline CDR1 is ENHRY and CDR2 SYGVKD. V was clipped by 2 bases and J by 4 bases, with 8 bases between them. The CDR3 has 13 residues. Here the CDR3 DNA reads TGTGCCATCAGTGAGATCGCGGGCACTGAAGCTTTCTTT. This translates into CAISEIAGTEAFF.

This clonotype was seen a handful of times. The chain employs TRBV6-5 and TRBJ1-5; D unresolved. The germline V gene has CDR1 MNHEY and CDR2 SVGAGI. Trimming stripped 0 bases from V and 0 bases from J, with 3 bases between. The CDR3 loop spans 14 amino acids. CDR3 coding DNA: TGTGCCAGCAGTTACTCTCCTAGCAATCAGCCCCAGCATTTT. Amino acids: CASSYSPSNQPQHF.

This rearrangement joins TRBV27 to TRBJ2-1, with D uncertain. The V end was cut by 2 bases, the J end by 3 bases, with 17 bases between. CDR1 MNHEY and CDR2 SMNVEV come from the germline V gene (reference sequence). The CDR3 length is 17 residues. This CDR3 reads CASSLRLQLHNYNEQFF. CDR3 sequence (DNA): TGTGCCAGCAGTTTACGTCTGCAGTTACACAACTACAATGAGCAGTTCTTC.